The rows below give T cell receptor beta chains drawn from one sample of a study of cytomegalovirus exposure and HLA in healthy donors. The repertoire was sequenced with immunoSEQ multiplex PCR; TCRdb's copy has only in-frame clones and lacks some. Its listing shows 45,000 or so clones. Sequences were obtained from PBMCs. The receptors stem from a male donor in good health and CMV-seronegative. Each CDR3 is given with its conserved first and last residue. Fields, in order: D gene, J gene, V gene, CDR3 protein, CDR3 DNA. The D gene is left open where the match is weak.

d_gene: TRBD2
j_gene: TRBJ2-7
v_gene: TRBV2
CDR3aa: CASRQREGLYEQYF
CDR3nt: TGTGCCAGCAGGCAGCGGGAGGGCCTCTACGAGCAGTACTTC

d_gene: TRBD2
j_gene: TRBJ2-1
v_gene: TRBV18
CDR3aa: CASSPRLAGLAGANNEQFF
CDR3nt: TGTGCCAGCTCACCACGCCTAGCGGGACTAGCGGGAGCGAACAATGAGCAGTTCTTC

d_gene: .
j_gene: TRBJ1-1
v_gene: TRBV6-1
CDR3aa: CASSEGMGDLNTEAFF
CDR3nt: TGTGCCAGCAGTGAAGGAATGGGTGACTTGAACACTGAAGCTTTCTTT

d_gene: .
j_gene: TRBJ1-5
v_gene: TRBV2
CDR3aa: CASSDPGRVNQPQHF
CDR3nt: TGTGCCAGCAGTGACCCCGGGCGGGTTAATCAGCCCCAGCATTTT

d_gene: .
j_gene: TRBJ1-1
v_gene: TRBV7-2
CDR3aa: CASSLDLAEAFF
CDR3nt: TGTGCCAGCAGCTTAGACTTGGCTGAAGCTTTCTTT

d_gene: .
j_gene: TRBJ2-1
v_gene: TRBV6-4
CDR3aa: CASSDSGTGMGGRQFF
CDR3nt: TGTGCCAGCAGTGACTCGGGGACCGGGATGGGAGGACGGCAGTTCTTC

d_gene: .
j_gene: TRBJ2-7
v_gene: TRBV7-9
CDR3aa: CASSFPGSYEQYF
CDR3nt: TGTGCCAGCAGCTTTCCAGGATCCTACGAGCAGTACTTC

d_gene: .
j_gene: TRBJ2-1
v_gene: TRBV5-1
CDR3aa: CASSLRLATREFF
CDR3nt: TGCGCCAGCAGCTTGAGGCTAGCCACTAGGGAGTTCTTC

d_gene: TRBD1
j_gene: TRBJ2-5
v_gene: TRBV2
CDR3aa: CASKGQGARRETQYF
CDR3nt: TGTGCCAGCAAGGGACAGGGGGCGCGAAGAGAGACCCAGTACTTC

d_gene: TRBD1
j_gene: TRBJ1-2
v_gene: TRBV7-8
CDR3aa: CASSLWGQGSGYTF
CDR3nt: TGTGCCAGCAGCTTGTGGGGACAGGGGTCTGGCTACACCTTC

d_gene: TRBD2
j_gene: TRBJ2-4
v_gene: TRBV13
CDR3aa: CASSQGPAGAGNIQYF
CDR3nt: TGTGCCAGCAGCCAAGGGCCAGCGGGAGCTGGGAACATTCAGTACTTC

d_gene: .
j_gene: TRBJ2-5
v_gene: TRBV25-1
CDR3aa: CASSEFEDQETQYF
CDR3nt: TGTGCCAGCAGTGAATTTGAGGATCAAGAGACCCAGTACTTC

d_gene: .
j_gene: TRBJ2-1
v_gene: TRBV19
CDR3aa: CASINSLGNEQFF
CDR3nt: TGTGCCAGTATAAATAGCTTGGGCAATGAGCAGTTCTTC

d_gene: .
j_gene: TRBJ2-7
v_gene: TRBV19
CDR3aa: CASSIDNSYEQYF
CDR3nt: TGTGCCAGTAGTATCGACAACTCCTACGAGCAGTACTTC

d_gene: TRBD2
j_gene: TRBJ2-7
v_gene: TRBV6-1
CDR3aa: CASSGYRGGNEQYF
CDR3nt: TGTGCCAGCAGCGGATATAGGGGAGGGAACGAGCAGTACTTC

d_gene: .
j_gene: TRBJ2-7
v_gene: TRBV5-6
CDR3aa: CASSSTLSREQYF
CDR3nt: TGTGCCAGCAGCTCCACCCTAAGCCGCGAGCAGTACTTC

d_gene: .
j_gene: TRBJ1-1
v_gene: TRBV2
CDR3aa: CASSTINMNTEAFF
CDR3nt: TGTGCCAGCAGCACAATTAACATGAACACTGAAGCTTTCTTT

d_gene: .
j_gene: TRBJ1-5
v_gene: TRBV28
CDR3aa: CASSFQTLYSNQPQHF
CDR3nt: TGTGCCAGCAGTTTCCAAACATTGTATAGCAATCAGCCCCAGCATTTT

d_gene: TRBD2
j_gene: TRBJ2-1
v_gene: TRBV7-7
CDR3aa: CAVGTSGYNEQFF
CDR3nt: TGTGCTGTAGGGACTAGCGGTTACAATGAGCAGTTCTTC

d_gene: TRBD1
j_gene: TRBJ1-6
v_gene: TRBV2
CDR3aa: CASRSNPGQGNSPLHF
CDR3nt: TGTGCCAGCAGGTCCAATCCGGGACAGGGGAATTCACCCCTCCACTTT

d_gene: .
j_gene: TRBJ1-5
v_gene: TRBV7-2
CDR3aa: CASSQGQYQPQHF
CDR3nt: TGTGCCAGCAGCCAGGGTCAATATCAGCCCCAGCATTTT

d_gene: .
j_gene: TRBJ1-5
v_gene: TRBV19
CDR3aa: CASMRANQPQHF
CDR3nt: TGTGCCAGTATGCGCGCCAATCAGCCCCAGCATTTT

d_gene: TRBD1
j_gene: TRBJ2-5
v_gene: TRBV5-1
CDR3aa: CASSLVPTGGETQYF
CDR3nt: TGCGCCAGCAGCTTGGTCCCGACAGGGGGCGAGACCCAGTACTTC

d_gene: .
j_gene: TRBJ2-7
v_gene: TRBV6-6
CDR3aa: CASSPQSVPYEQYF
CDR3nt: TGTGCCAGCAGCCCCCAAAGCGTTCCCTACGAGCAGTACTTC

d_gene: .
j_gene: TRBJ1-1
v_gene: TRBV19
CDR3aa: CASSMGAVVTEAFF
CDR3nt: TGTGCCAGTAGTATGGGGGCGGTAGTTACTGAAGCTTTCTTT

d_gene: TRBD2
j_gene: TRBJ2-3
v_gene: TRBV13
CDR3aa: CASSPTSGSDTQYF
CDR3nt: TGTGCCAGCAGCCCCACTAGCGGTTCAGATACGCAGTATTTT

d_gene: TRBD2
j_gene: TRBJ2-3
v_gene: TRBV7-9
CDR3aa: CASSLGLAGYTDTQYF
CDR3nt: TGTGCCAGCAGCTTAGGCCTAGCGGGATACACAGATACGCAGTATTTT

d_gene: .
j_gene: TRBJ2-7
v_gene: TRBV10-2
CDR3aa: CASSEGGSRSYEQYF
CDR3nt: TGCGCCAGCAGTGAGGGAGGCAGTCGGTCCTACGAGCAGTACTTC